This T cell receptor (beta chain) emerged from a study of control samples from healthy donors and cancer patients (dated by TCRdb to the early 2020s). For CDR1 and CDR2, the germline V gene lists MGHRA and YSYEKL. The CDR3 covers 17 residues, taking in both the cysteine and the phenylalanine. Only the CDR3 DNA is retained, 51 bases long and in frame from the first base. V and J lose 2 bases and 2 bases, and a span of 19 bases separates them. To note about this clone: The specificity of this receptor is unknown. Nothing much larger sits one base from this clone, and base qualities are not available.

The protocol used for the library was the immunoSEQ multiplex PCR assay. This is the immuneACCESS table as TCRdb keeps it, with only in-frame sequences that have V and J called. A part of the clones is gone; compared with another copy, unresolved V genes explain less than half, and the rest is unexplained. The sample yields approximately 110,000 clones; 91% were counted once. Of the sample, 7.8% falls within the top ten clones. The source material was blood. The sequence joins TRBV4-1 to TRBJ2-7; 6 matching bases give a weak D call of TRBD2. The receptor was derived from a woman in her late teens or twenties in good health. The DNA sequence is TGCGCCAGCAGCCAATTCTCGGGGACCCGCGGGGCCTACGAGCAGTACTTC. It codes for CASSQFSGTRGAYEQYF.